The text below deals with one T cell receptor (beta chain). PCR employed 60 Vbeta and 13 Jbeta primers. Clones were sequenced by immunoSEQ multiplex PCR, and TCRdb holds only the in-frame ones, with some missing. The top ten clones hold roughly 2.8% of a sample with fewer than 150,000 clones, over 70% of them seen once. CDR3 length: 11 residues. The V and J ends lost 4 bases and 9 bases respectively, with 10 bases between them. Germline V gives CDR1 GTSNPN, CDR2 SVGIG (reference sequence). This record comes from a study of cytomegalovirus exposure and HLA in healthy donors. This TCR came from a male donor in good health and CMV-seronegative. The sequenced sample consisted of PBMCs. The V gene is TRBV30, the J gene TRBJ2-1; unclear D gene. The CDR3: CAWNPGREQFF. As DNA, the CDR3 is TGTGCCTGGAACCCGGGTCGTGAGCAGTTCTTC. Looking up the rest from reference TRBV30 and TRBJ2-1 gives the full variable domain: SQTIHQWPATLVQPVGSPLSLECTVEGTSNPNLYWYRQAAGRGLQLLFYSVGIGQISSEVPQNLSASRPQDRQFILSSKKLLLSDSGFYLCAWNPGREQFFGPGTRLTVL.